A selection of T cell receptor beta chains follows, all from one sample in a study of cytomegalovirus exposure and HLA in healthy donors. This table comes from immunoSEQ multiplex PCR, and its TCRdb copy is limited to in-frame clones, with some not included. The sample yields fewer than 200,000 clones, 65% to 90% seen once. The sample comprised PBMCs. Receptor source: a male donor in good health and CMV-seronegative. The CDR3 runs from the conserved cysteine through the conserved F or W. D genes are given only for firm matches. Size is stated for part of the rows, as once, few or many counts, or as a class when the clone is expanded.

clone size: .; J gene: TRBJ1-1; V gene: TRBV15; D gene: TRBD1; CDR3 DNA: TGTGCCACCAGCAGAGTGATGGACAGGGGTCGATCCACTGAAGCTTTCTTT; CDR3 protein: CATSRVMDRGRSTEAFF
clone size: .; J gene: TRBJ1-6; V gene: TRBV5-6; D gene: TRBD1; CDR3 DNA: TGTGCCAGCAGCCGGGACAGGTCCTCACCCCTCCACTTT; CDR3 protein: CASSRDRSSPLHF
clone size: .; J gene: TRBJ2-5; V gene: TRBV5-1; D gene: TRBD1; CDR3 DNA: TGCGCCAGCAGCACCGGACAGGGGCGAGAGACCCAGTACTTC; CDR3 protein: CASSTGQGRETQYF
clone size: .; J gene: TRBJ2-2; V gene: TRBV6-1; D gene: .; CDR3 DNA: TGTGCCAGCATCTTAGACAGCAACACCGGGGAGCTGTTTTTT; CDR3 protein: CASILDSNTGELFF
clone size: .; J gene: TRBJ2-2; V gene: TRBV5-1; D gene: .; CDR3 DNA: TGCGCCAGCAGCTTGATCGGGATAATGGACACCGGGGAGCTGTTTTTT; CDR3 protein: CASSLIGIMDTGELFF
clone size: medium-sized; J gene: TRBJ1-3; V gene: TRBV10-3; D gene: .; CDR3 DNA: TGTGCCATCAGGGGGCAGGGATACTCTGGAAACACCATATATTTT; CDR3 protein: CAIRGQGYSGNTIYF
clone size: few; J gene: TRBJ2-2; V gene: TRBV6-6; D gene: TRBD1; CDR3 DNA: TGTGCCACCTTTTCCGGACAGGGCCTTACCGGGGAGCTGTTTTTT; CDR3 protein: CATFSGQGLTGELFF
clone size: once; J gene: TRBJ2-1; V gene: TRBV10-3; D gene: .; CDR3 DNA: TGTGCCATCAGTGAGTTTAATCCTTCCAGGGCATCGTACAATGAGCAGTTCTTC; CDR3 protein: CAISEFNPSRASYNEQFF
clone size: .; J gene: TRBJ2-1; V gene: TRBV9; D gene: .; CDR3 DNA: TGTGCCAGCAGCGTATGGTCAGGGGGGAAATGGGATGAGCAGTTCTTC; CDR3 protein: CASSVWSGGKWDEQFF
clone size: .; J gene: TRBJ2-1; V gene: TRBV19; D gene: TRBD1; CDR3 DNA: TGTGCCACAAACAGGGGACCAAACAGCAATGAGCAGTTCTTC; CDR3 protein: CATNRGPNSNEQFF
clone size: .; J gene: TRBJ1-2; V gene: TRBV6-1; D gene: .; CDR3 DNA: TGTGCCAGCAGTTATTCGCGGGGGAGCTATGGCTACACCTTC; CDR3 protein: CASSYSRGSYGYTF
clone size: few; J gene: TRBJ2-3; V gene: TRBV6-5; D gene: .; CDR3 DNA: TGTGCCAGCTCAGCTAGAGGTAGGACAGATACGCAGTATTTT; CDR3 protein: CASSARGRTDTQYF
clone size: .; J gene: TRBJ2-1; V gene: TRBV5-1; D gene: .; CDR3 DNA: TGCGCCAGCAGCTTTCCAAGACAGGTTTACAATGAGCAGTTCTTC; CDR3 protein: CASSFPRQVYNEQFF
clone size: .; J gene: TRBJ1-1; V gene: TRBV27; D gene: .; CDR3 DNA: TGTGCCAGCAGTTTTCGTAGGAACACTGAAGCTTTCTTT; CDR3 protein: CASSFRRNTEAFF
clone size: .; J gene: TRBJ2-5; V gene: TRBV5-1; D gene: TRBD2; CDR3 DNA: TGCGCCAGCAGCCTGGAAGGTGTGGGACTAGCGGAGACCCAGTACTTC; CDR3 protein: CASSLEGVGLAETQYF
clone size: .; J gene: TRBJ2-5; V gene: TRBV10-2; D gene: .; CDR3 DNA: TGCGCCAGCAGTGAGTCGGAAGGGGCTCAGACCCAGTACTTC; CDR3 protein: CASSESEGAQTQYF
clone size: .; J gene: TRBJ2-3; V gene: TRBV11-2; D gene: TRBD2; CDR3 DNA: TGTGCCAGCAGTTCAACTAGCGGGGGGGCATTGTCGCAGTATTTT; CDR3 protein: CASSSTSGGALSQYF
clone size: .; J gene: TRBJ1-2; V gene: TRBV10-3; D gene: TRBD1; CDR3 DNA: TGTGCCATCAAGAGGGGACAGGGGCCCCTGTCGTATGGCTACACCTTC; CDR3 protein: CAIKRGQGPLSYGYTF
clone size: .; J gene: TRBJ2-7; V gene: TRBV18; D gene: TRBD1; CDR3 DNA: TGTGCCAGCTCGGACACCGGGACAGGGGCCTACGAGCAGTACTTC; CDR3 protein: CASSDTGTGAYEQYF
clone size: once; J gene: TRBJ1-5; V gene: TRBV19; D gene: .; CDR3 DNA: TGTGCCAGTAGTATAGTGGCCCGCTCTCAGCCCCAGCATTTT; CDR3 protein: CASSIVARSQPQHF
clone size: .; J gene: TRBJ1-6; V gene: TRBV15; D gene: .; CDR3 DNA: TGTGCCACCAGCAGAGAATACCGACAGGATGGTTCACCCCTCCACTTT; CDR3 protein: CATSREYRQDGSPLHF
clone size: once; J gene: TRBJ1-4; V gene: TRBV2; D gene: TRBD1; CDR3 DNA: TGTGCCAGCAGACACGGGACAGGGGTGTACTTAACTAATGAAAAACTGTTTTTT; CDR3 protein: CASRHGTGVYLTNEKLFF
clone size: .; J gene: TRBJ2-7; V gene: TRBV10-3; D gene: TRBD2; CDR3 DNA: TGTGCCATCAGGAGCGGGGCTAACTCCTACGAGCAGTACTTC; CDR3 protein: CAIRSGANSYEQYF
clone size: .; J gene: TRBJ2-5; V gene: TRBV2; D gene: TRBD2; CDR3 DNA: TGTGCCAGCAGTGAGACTAGCGGGGGGCAAGGGACCCAGTACTTC; CDR3 protein: CASSETSGGQGTQYF
clone size: .; J gene: TRBJ1-2; V gene: TRBV4-2; D gene: .; CDR3 DNA: TGTGCCAGCAGCCAATCAAGAGGGCAGAATGCTGGTGGCTACACCTTC; CDR3 protein: CASSQSRGQNAGGYTF